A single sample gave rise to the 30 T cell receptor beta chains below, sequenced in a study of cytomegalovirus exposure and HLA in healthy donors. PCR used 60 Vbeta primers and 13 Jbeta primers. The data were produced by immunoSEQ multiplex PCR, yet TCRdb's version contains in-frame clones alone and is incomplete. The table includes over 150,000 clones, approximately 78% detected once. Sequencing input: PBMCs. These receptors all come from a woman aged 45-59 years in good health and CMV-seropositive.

The CDR3 DNA reads as TGTGCCAGCACCAAGGACAGGACCTACGAGCAGTACTTC. Protein product: CASTKDRTYEQYF. J is TRBJ2-7 and V is TRBV2; TRBD1 matches 7 bases. Germline CDR1 and CDR2: SNHLY and FYNNEI. CDR3 length equals 13 residues. With 7 bases clipped from V and 2 bases from J, the junction kept 5 bases outside the gene matches.

The CDR3 reads CASSYSDSYNEQFF. In DNA, the CDR3 is TGTGCCAGCAGTTACAGCGACTCCTACAATGAGCAGTTCTTC. The rearrangement joins TRBV6-5 to TRBJ2-1; no reliable D call. With 2 bases removed from V and 0 bases from J, the gap between germline ends came to 5 bases. The CDR3 has 14 amino acids. The germline gives CDR1 MNHEY, CDR2 SVGAGI.

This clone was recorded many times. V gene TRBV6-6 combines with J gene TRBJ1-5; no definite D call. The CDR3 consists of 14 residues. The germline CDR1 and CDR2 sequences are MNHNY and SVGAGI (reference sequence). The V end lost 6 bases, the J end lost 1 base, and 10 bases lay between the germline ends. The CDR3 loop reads CASRADASNQPQHF. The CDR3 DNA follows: TGTGCCAGCAGAGCCGATGCGAGCAATCAGCCCCAGCATTTT.

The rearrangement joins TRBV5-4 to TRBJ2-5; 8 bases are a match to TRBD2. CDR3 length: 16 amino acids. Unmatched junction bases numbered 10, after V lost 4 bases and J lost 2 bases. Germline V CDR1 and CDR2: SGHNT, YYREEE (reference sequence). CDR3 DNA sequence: TGTGCCAGCAGCACCCCGGTATCTAGCGGGCAAGAGACCCAGTACTTC. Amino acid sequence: CASSTPVSSGQETQYF.

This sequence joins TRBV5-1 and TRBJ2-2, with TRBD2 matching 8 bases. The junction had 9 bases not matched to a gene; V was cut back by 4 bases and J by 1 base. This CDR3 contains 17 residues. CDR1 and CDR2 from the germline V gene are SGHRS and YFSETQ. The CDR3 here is CASSPSGGARNTGELFF. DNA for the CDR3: TGCGCCAGCAGCCCCTCGGGGGGGGCGAGGAACACCGGGGAGCTGTTTTTT. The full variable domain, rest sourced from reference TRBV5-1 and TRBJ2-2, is KAGVTQTPRYLIKTRGQQVTLSCSPISGHRSVSWYQQTPGQGLQFLFEYFSETQRNKGNFPGRFSGRQFSNSRSEMNVSTLELGDSALYLCASSPSGGARNTGELFFGEGSRLTVL.

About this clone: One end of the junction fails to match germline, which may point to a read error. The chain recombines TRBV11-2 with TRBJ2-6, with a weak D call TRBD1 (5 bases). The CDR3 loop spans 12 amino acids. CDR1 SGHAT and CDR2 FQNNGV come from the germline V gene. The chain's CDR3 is CASRSGANGLTF. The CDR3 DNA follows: TGTGCCAGTCGCTCTGGGGCCAACGGCCTGACTTTC.

For the CDR3, the DNA is TGTGCCAGCAGACTGCAGGGGGCTGAGACCCAGTACTTC. Translated, it gives CASRLQGAETQYF. This chain joins TRBV28 and TRBJ2-5, with 8 nucleotides matching TRBD1. The CDR3 extends over 13 amino acids. The V segment lost 6 bases and the J segment 5 bases; nucleotides outside the gene matches: 5. CDR1 is MDHEN and CDR2 is SYDVKM in the germline V gene.

CDR3 sequence: CSALTGDYGYTF. CDR3 bases: TGCAGCGCCCTGACAGGGGACTATGGCTACACCTTC. The V call is TRBV29-1, the J call TRBJ1-2, with 8 bases lining up with TRBD1. CDR3 length: 12 amino acids. Germline CDR1 reads SQVTM; CDR2 reads ANQGSEA. J gave up 3 bases and V 7 bases, and 4 bases lay outside the gene matches. Filled out from reference TRBV29-1 and TRBJ1-2, the complete variable domain reads SAVISQKPSRDICQRGTSLTIQCQVDSQVTMMFWYRQQPGQSLTLIATANQGSEATYESGFVIDKFPISRPNLTFSTLTVSNMSPEDSSIYLCSALTGDYGYTFGSGTRLTVV.

CDR3 sequence reads: CASTTGEKYSPLHF. The CDR3 DNA follows: TGTGCCAGCACCACAGGGGAGAAGTATTCACCCCTCCACTTT. The genes are TRBV6-5 and TRBJ1-6, with TRBD1 matching 7 bases. The CDR3 runs 14 residues. Germline trimming cut 7 bases from V and 8 bases from J; bases unmatched to any gene: 8. The germline CDR1 and CDR2 sequences are MNHEY and SVGAGI.

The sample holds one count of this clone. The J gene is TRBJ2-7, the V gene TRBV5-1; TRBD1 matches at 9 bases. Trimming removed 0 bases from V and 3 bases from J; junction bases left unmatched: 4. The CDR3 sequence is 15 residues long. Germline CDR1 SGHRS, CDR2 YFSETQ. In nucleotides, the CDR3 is TGCGCCAGCAGCTTGGGCCCGGGACAGGGCTACGAGCAGTACTTC. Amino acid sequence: CASSLGPGQGYEQYF.

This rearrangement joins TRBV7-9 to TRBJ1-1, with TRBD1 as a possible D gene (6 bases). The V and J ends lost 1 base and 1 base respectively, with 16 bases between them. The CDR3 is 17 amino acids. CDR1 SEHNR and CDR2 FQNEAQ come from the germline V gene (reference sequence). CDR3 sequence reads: CASSLEVGGRTNTEAFF. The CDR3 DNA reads TGTGCCAGCAGCTTAGAAGTAGGGGGACGGACGAACACTGAAGCTTTCTTT.

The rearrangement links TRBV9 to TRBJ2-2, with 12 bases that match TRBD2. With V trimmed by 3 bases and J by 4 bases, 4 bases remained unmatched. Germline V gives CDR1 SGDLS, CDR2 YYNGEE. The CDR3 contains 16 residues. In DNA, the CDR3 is TGTGCCAGCAGCGCTAGCGGGGGGGCGAGCACCGGGGAGCTGTTTTTT. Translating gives CASSASGGASTGELFF.

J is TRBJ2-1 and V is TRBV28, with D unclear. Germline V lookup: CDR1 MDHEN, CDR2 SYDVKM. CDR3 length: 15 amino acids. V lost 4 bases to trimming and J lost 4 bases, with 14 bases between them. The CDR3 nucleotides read TGTGCCAGCAGTTCCCCCTCTAACCGATACAATGAGCAGTTCTTC. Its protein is CASSSPSNRYNEQFF.

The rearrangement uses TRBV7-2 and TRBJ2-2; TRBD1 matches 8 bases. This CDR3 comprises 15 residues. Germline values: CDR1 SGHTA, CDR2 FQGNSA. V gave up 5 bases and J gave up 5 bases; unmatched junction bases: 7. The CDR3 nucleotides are TGTGCCAGCAGCCCGGACAGGGCGGGAACCGGGGAGCTGTTTTTT. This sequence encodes CASSPDRAGTGELFF.

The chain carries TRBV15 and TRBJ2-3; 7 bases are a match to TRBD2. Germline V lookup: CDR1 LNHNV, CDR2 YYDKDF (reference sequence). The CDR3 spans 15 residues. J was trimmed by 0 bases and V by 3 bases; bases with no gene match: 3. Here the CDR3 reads CATSSRGESTDTQYF. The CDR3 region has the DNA TGTGCCACCAGCAGTCGGGGGGAGAGCACAGATACGCAGTATTTT.

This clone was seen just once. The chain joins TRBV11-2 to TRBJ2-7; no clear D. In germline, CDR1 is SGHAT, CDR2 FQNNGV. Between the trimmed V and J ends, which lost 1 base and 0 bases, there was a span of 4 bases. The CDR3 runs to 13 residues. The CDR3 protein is CASSLGGSYEQYF. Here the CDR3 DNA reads TGTGCCAGCAGCTTAGGCGGCTCCTACGAGCAGTACTTC.

CDR3 loop: CASTLSAGRDTDTQYF. CDR3 coding DNA: TGTGCCAGCACCCTCTCGGCGGGAAGGGACACAGATACGCAGTATTTT. The gene calls are TRBV28 and TRBJ2-3; TRBD2 might be the D (6 bases). V was trimmed by 7 bases and J by 2 bases, leaving 19 bases between them. Germline assignment: CDR1 MDHEN and CDR2 SYDVKM. This CDR3 contains 16 residues.

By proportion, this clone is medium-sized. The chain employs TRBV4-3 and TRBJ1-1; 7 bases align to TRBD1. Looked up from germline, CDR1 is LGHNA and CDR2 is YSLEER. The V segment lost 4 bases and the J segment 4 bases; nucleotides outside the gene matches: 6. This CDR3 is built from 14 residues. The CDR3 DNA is TGCGCCAGCAGCCGGGCCCGACAGGGCACTGAAGCTTTCTTT. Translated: CASSRARQGTEAFF.

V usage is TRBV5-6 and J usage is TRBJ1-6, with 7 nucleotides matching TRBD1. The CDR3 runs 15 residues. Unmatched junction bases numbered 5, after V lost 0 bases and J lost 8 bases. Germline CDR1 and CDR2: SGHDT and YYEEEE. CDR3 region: CASSLGGGEYSPLHF. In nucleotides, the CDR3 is TGTGCCAGCAGCTTGGGAGGGGGCGAGTATTCACCCCTCCACTTT.

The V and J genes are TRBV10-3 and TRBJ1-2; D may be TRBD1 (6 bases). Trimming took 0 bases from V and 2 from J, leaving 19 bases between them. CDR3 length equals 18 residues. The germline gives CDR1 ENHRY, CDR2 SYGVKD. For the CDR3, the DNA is TGTGCCATCAGTGAGTCCCCGCCCGGGACATCCTTCAACTATGGCTACACCTTC. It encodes CAISESPPGTSFNYGYTF.

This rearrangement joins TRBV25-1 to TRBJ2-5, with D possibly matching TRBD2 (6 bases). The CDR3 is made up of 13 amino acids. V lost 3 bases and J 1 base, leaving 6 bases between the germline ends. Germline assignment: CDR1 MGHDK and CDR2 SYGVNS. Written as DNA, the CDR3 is TGTGCCAGCAGTGAGGGGGGCCAAGAGACCCAGTACTTC. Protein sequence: CASSEGGQETQYF.

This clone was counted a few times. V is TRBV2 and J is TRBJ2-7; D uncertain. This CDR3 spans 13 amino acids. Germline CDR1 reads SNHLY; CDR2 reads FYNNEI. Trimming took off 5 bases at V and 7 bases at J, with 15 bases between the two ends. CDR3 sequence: CASSLLGGREQYF. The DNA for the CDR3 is TGTGCCAGCAGTCTATTAGGTGGGCGTGAGCAGTACTTC.

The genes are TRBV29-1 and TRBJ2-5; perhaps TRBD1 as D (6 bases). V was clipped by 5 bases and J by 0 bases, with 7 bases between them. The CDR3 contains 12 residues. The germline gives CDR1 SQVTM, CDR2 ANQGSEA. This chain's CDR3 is CSVQGYQETQYF. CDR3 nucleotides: TGCAGCGTTCAGGGGTACCAAGAGACCCAGTACTTC.

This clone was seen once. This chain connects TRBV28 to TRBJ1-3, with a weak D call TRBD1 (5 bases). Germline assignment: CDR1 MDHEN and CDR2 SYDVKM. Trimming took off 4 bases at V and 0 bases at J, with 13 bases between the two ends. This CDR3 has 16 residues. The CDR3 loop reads CASSSTGFLSGNTIYF. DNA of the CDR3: TGTGCCAGCAGTTCAACAGGATTCCTCTCTGGAAACACCATATATTTT.

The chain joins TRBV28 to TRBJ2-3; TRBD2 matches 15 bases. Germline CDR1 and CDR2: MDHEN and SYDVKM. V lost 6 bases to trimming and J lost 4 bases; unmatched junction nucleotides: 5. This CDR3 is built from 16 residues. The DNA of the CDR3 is TGTGCCAGCAGCAGGACTAGCGGGGGGGATTCAGATACGCAGTATTTT. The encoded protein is CASSRTSGGDSDTQYF.

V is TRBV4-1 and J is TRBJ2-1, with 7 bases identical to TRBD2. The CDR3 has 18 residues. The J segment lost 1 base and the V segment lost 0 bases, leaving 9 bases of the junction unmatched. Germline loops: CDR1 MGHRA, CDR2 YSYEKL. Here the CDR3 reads CASSQDRSRTRSYNEQFF. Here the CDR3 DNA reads TGCGCCAGCAGCCAAGATCGAAGTAGGACTAGGTCCTACAATGAGCAGTTCTTC.

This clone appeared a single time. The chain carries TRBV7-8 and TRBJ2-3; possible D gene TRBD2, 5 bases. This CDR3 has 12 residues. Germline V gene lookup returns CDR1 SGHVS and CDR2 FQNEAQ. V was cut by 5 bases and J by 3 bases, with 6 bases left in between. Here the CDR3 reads CASSPGTDTQYF. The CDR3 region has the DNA TGTGCCAGCAGCCCGGGGACAGATACGCAGTATTTT.

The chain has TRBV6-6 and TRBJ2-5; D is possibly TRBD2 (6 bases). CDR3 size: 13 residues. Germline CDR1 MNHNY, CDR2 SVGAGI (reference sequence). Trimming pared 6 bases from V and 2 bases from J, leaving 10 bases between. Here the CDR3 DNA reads TGTGCCAGCAGAAGCGGGCCTCAAGAGACCCAGTACTTC. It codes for CASRSGPQETQYF.

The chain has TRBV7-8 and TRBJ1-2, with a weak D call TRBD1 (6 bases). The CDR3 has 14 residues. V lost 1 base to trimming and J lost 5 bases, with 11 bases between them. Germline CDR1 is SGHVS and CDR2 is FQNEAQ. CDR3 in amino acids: CASSLVGQGYGYTF. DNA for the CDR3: TGTGCCAGCAGCTTAGTGGGTCAGGGGTATGGCTACACCTTC.

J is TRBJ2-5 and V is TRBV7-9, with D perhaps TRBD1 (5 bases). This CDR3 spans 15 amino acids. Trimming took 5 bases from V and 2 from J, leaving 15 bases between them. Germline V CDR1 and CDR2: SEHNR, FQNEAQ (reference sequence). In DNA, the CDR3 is TGTGCCAGCAGCACGTCAGGGAAGGGGCAAGAGACCCAGTACTTC. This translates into CASSTSGKGQETQYF.